These T cell receptor beta chains were read from a single sample in a study of blood T cells in healthy people across ages. TCRdb re-called the 5' RACE reads with MiXCR, one entry per CDR3 protein. The sample includes around 710,000 distinct CDR3 sequences, around 46% of them seen just once. Sequenced sample: blood. Receptor source: an older woman in good health. Both conserved end residues are part of each CDR3. Each record gives: V gene, D gene, clone size, J gene, CDR3 protein, CDR3 DNA. A D gene is named only where the DNA matches it firmly. Where a row states a size, it is once, few, many or the class of an expanded clone; other rows omit it.

TRBV12-3/TRBV12-4	.	.	TRBJ1-2	CASSLTRSYGYTF	TGTGCCAGCAGTTTAACCAGGTCTTATGGCTACACCTTC
TRBV7-9	.	few	TRBJ1-2	CASSSLGGYTF	TGTGCCAGCAGCTCCCTCGGGGGCTACACCTTC
TRBV9	TRBD2	.	TRBJ2-5	CASSVDGGGAGETQYF	TGTGCCAGCAGCGTAGATGGCGGGGGGGCCGGAGAGACCCAGTACTTC
TRBV3-1	.	few	TRBJ1-5	CASSQGPNQPQHF	TGTGCCAGCAGCCAAGGGCCGAATCAGCCCCAGCATTTT
TRBV10-3	TRBD2	many	TRBJ2-3	CAITPGGSADTQYF	TGTGCCATTACCCCGGGAGGGAGCGCAGATACGCAGTATTTT
TRBV7-9	.	.	TRBJ1-3	CASSLVGNTIYF	TGTGCCAGCAGCTTGGTAGGAAACACCATATATTTT
TRBV7-9	.	few	TRBJ2-5	CASSFTTNKGETQYF	TGTGCCAGCAGCTTCACGACCAACAAGGGAGAGACCCAGTACTTC
TRBV20-1	.	.	TRBJ2-1	CSARRDSYNEQFF	TGCAGTGCTAGGCGGGACTCCTACAATGAGCAGTTCTTC
TRBV7-3	.	.	TRBJ2-1	CASSFGLANNEQFF	TGTGCCAGCAGCTTCGGGCTAGCGAACAATGAGCAGTTCTTC
TRBV4-2	.	.	TRBJ1-2	CASSQEDERENYGYTF	TGTGCCAGCAGCCAAGAGGATGAGCGGGAAAACTATGGCTACACCTTC
TRBV10-3	TRBD2	many	TRBJ2-3	CAIRPLAEHTDTQYF	TGTGCCATCAGACCACTAGCGGAACACACAGATACGCAGTATTTT
TRBV4-3	.	.	TRBJ2-5	CASSQGRRGKETQYF	TGCGCCAGCAGCCAAGGCCGCAGGGGAAAAGAGACCCAGTACTTC
TRBV29-1	.	many	TRBJ2-5	CSVEVDGGKETQYF	TGCAGCGTTGAGGTGGACGGGGGTAAGGAGACCCAGTACTTC
TRBV7-3	.	once	TRBJ2-2	CASRRGLNTGELFF	TGTGCCAGCAGGCGGGGACTCAACACCGGGGAGCTGTTTTTT
TRBV6-5	TRBD1	few	TRBJ1-4	CASSNRQGGEKLFF	TGTGCCAGCAGCAACAGACAGGGAGGGGAAAAACTGTTTTTT
TRBV5-6	TRBD1	many	TRBJ2-1	CASSSGTGGYNEQFF	TGTGCCAGCAGCTCCGGGACAGGGGGCTACAATGAGCAGTTCTTC
TRBV25-1	.	.	TRBJ1-6	CASRDATANSPLHF	TGTGCCAGCCGGGATGCGACAGCAAATTCACCCCTCCACTTT
TRBV13	TRBD2	.	TRBJ2-3	CASSLLQGTTSTDTQYF	TGTGCCAGCAGCCTCCTCCAAGGGACTACTAGCACAGATACGCAGTATTTT
TRBV3-1	TRBD2	.	TRBJ2-5	CASSQIRTSGKNEQYF	TGTGCCAGCAGCCAAATCCGGACTAGCGGGAAAAATGAGCAGTACTTC
TRBV27	.	.	TRBJ1-4	CASSQGGQKLFF	TGTGCCAGCAGCCAAGGGGGGCAAAAACTGTTTTTT
TRBV6-5	.	.	TRBJ2-1	CASRPGTSYYNEQFF	TGTGCCAGCAGACCCGGGACCTCATACTACAATGAGCAGTTCTTC
TRBV3-1	TRBD2	many	TRBJ2-5	CASSHSLPGGLVTQYF	TGTGCCAGCAGCCACTCCCTACCGGGGGGGCTTGTGACCCAGTACTTC
TRBV24-1	.	.	TRBJ2-1	CATTQGWRSDERFF	TGTGCCACCACCCAGGGGTGGAGGAGTGATGAGCGGTTCTTC
TRBV7-2	TRBD2	.	TRBJ2-1	CASSFAGLSLDEQFF	TGTGCCAGCAGCTTCGCGGGACTATCCCTCGATGAGCAGTTCTTC
TRBV5-1	TRBD1	few	TRBJ2-4	CASSLAGLWTGGGNIQYF	TGCGCCAGCAGCTTGGCGGGGCTCTGGACAGGGGGCGGAAACATTCAGTACTTC
TRBV20-1	TRBD2	.	TRBJ2-3	CSARRLAGGTDTQYF	TGCAGTGCTAGACGACTAGCGGGAGGCACAGATACGCAGTATTTT
TRBV7-9	.	.	TRBJ1-4	CASSPPRAGEKLFF	TGTGCCAGCAGCCCCCCGAGGGCTGGAGAAAAACTGTTTTTT
TRBV18	TRBD2	few	TRBJ2-5	CASSPFTGTSGGGKETQYF	TGTGCCAGCTCACCTTTTACCGGGACTAGCGGCGGGGGAAAAGAGACCCAGTACTTC